A selection of T cell receptor beta chains follows, all from one sample in a study of monozygotic twins with inflammatory bowel disease. With the 5' RACE reads reprocessed, TCRdb shows one record per CDR3 protein and no DNA. This table lists about 160,000 distinct CDR3 sequences. Sequencing input: blood. The receptor source for this set is a human donor with ulcerative colitis or Crohn's disease, or a healthy co-twin of an affected twin (not recorded which). Each CDR3 is given with its conserved first and last residue. Each record gives: V gene, J gene, CDR3 protein.

>TRBV11-2|TRBJ2-3
CASSTTSGGYTDTQYF
>TRBV6-2/TRBV6-3|TRBJ1-3
CASTSSAAGGNTIYF
>TRBV6-5|TRBJ2-6
CASSYSVWGPGSGANVLTF
>TRBV12-3/TRBV12-4|TRBJ1-2
CASSLASRGGEGEGGYTF
>TRBV9|TRBJ1-4
CASSLDPATSEKLFF
>TRBV5-1|TRBJ2-1
CASSPTSGSSYNEQFF
>TRBV7-9|TRBJ2-1
CASSTRVPNNEQFF
>TRBV7-6|TRBJ2-5
CASSLGQGAPKETQYF
>TRBV20-1|TRBJ2-7
CSARDMGTGIYEQYF
>TRBV20-1|TRBJ1-1
CSANRGRVGRTEAFF
>TRBV28|TRBJ1-4
CASSLLRTEKLFF
>TRBV28|TRBJ2-2
CASSQGDRENTGELFF
>TRBV18|TRBJ1-5
CASSPGFNQPQHF
>TRBV9|TRBJ2-2
CASSVGQVNTGELFF
>TRBV20-1|TRBJ2-7
CSAREDTGGNEQYF
>TRBV4-3|TRBJ2-7
CASSQSGSSYEQYF
>TRBV28|TRBJ2-7
CASSLKGTFLPSYEQYF
>TRBV12-3/TRBV12-4|TRBJ1-2
CASSKLAGLEIYGYTF
>TRBV27|TRBJ2-7
CASRPNPGQGREQYF
>TRBV12-3/TRBV12-4|TRBJ2-1
CASSLRGTSYNEQFF
>TRBV5-1|TRBJ2-5
CASSPTWTGRYPLQETQYF
>TRBV4-1|TRBJ2-2
CASSLTETNTGELFF
>TRBV12-3/TRBV12-4|TRBJ2-6
CASSFGPSFSDRTNVLTF
>TRBV21-1|TRBJ2-3
CASSTGVAGGTVSTDTQYF
>TRBV5-1|TRBJ2-3
CASSYRDSARTDTQYF
>TRBV5-1|TRBJ2-1
CASTALTSGYYNEQFF
>TRBV5-1|TRBJ2-1
CASSLGENEQFF
>TRBV7-2|TRBJ2-3
CASSFSRTSGTDTQYF
>TRBV20-1|TRBJ1-5
CSAIGDRDNQPQHF
>TRBV20-1|TRBJ2-1
CSARQREPYNEQFF
>TRBV5-5|TRBJ2-3
CASRRAGGTDTQYF
>TRBV20-1|TRBJ1-6
CSARTGRDSPLHF
>TRBV18|TRBJ2-1
CASSPGLGFDNEQFF
>TRBV30|TRBJ2-7
CAWRVSGTGGYEQYF
>TRBV7-2|TRBJ2-5
CASSLERQGAQYF
>TRBV10-3|TRBJ2-7
CAISDLIRGNYEQYF
>TRBV10-3|TRBJ2-3
CAISPGLARTDTQYF
>TRBV30|TRBJ1-1
CAWRGVGKAFF
>TRBV20-1|TRBJ2-5
CSATGTGGFQETQYF
>TRBV7-2|TRBJ2-7
CASSVGFSYEQYF
>TRBV5-1|TRBJ2-3
CASSFSGGVEDTQYF
>TRBV12-3/TRBV12-4|TRBJ1-3
CASSLIGSGNTIYF
>TRBV5-1|TRBJ2-7
CASSLDPSGSSYEQYF
>TRBV5-1|TRBJ2-1
CASSKRDGSYNEQFF
>TRBV12-3/TRBV12-4|TRBJ2-2
CALRRNTGELFF
>TRBV20-1|TRBJ2-5
CSAIGGAFLLLETQYF
>TRBV20-1|TRBJ2-3
CSARDPAGVADTQYF
>TRBV7-9|TRBJ1-5
CASTPGVDSNQPQHF
>TRBV20-1|TRBJ1-4
CSASPGGSPEKLFF
>TRBV20-1|TRBJ2-5
CSASKAGRGETQYF
>TRBV5-1|TRBJ2-3
CASSLRLAGGPDTQYF
>TRBV5-1|TRBJ2-1
CASSSGAGSGNDQFF
>TRBV12-3/TRBV12-4|TRBJ2-5
CASSSAGQETQYF
>TRBV5-6|TRBJ1-2
CASSYSTGTYGYTF
>TRBV10-3|TRBJ2-7
CAISDSGTGSYEQYF
>TRBV20-1|TRBJ2-2
CSARETKRENTGELFF
>TRBV24-1|TRBJ1-5
CATSDSGAGASNQPQHF
>TRBV6-1|TRBJ2-3
CATSGGTDTQYF